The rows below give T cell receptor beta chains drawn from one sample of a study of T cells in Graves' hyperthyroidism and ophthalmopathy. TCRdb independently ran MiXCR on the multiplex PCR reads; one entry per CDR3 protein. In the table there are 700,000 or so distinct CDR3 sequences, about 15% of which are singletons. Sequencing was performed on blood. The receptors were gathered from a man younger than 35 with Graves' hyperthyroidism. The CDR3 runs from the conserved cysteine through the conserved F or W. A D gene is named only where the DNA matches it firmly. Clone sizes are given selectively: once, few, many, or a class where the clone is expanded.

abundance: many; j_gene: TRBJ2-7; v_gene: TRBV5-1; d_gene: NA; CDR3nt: TGCGCCAGCAGGACTACGGTCCATGGGACCTACGAGCAGTACTTC; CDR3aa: CASRTTVHGTYEQYF
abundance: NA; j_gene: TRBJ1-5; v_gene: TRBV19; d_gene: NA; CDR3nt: TGTGCCAGTAGTATCAGGCTGGACCATCAGCCCCAGCATTTT; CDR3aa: CASSIRLDHQPQHF
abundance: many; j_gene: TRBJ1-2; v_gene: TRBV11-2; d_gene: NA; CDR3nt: TGTGCCAGCAGTTTGGACAGCTATGGCTACACCTTC; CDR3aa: CASSLDSYGYTF
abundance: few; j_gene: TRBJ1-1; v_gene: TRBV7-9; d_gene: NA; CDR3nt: TGTGCCAGCAGCTTAGCAGCCCTGAGCACTGAAGCTTTCTTT; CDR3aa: CASSLAALSTEAFF
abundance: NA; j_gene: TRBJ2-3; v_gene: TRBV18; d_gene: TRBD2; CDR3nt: TGTGCCAGCTCACCAAGCCTAGCGGGAGGAGATACGCAGTATTTT; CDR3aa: CASSPSLAGGDTQYF
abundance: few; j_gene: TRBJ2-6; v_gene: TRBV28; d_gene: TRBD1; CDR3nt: TGTGCCAGCAGTTTACCTCTCCAGGGGGCTGGGGCCAACGTCCTGACTTTC; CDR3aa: CASSLPLQGAGANVLTF
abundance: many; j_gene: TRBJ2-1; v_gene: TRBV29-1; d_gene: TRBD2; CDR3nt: TGCAGCGCTGCCACTCTAGCGGGAGCTAGGGGGGAGCAGTTCTTC; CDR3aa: CSAATLAGARGEQFF
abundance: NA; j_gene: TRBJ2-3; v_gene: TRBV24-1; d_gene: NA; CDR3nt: TGTGCCACCAGTGATACAGCCCTAAAAGAAACTAGCACAGATACGCAGTATTTT; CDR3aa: CATSDTALKETSTDTQYF
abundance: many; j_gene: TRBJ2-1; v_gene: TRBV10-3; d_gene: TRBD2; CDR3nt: TGTGCCATCAGAGGGACTAGCGGGAACAATGAGCAGTTCTTC; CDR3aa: CAIRGTSGNNEQFF
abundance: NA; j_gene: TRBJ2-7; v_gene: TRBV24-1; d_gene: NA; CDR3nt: TGTGCCACCAGTGATGGGTGGGAGCAGTACTTC; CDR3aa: CATSDGWEQYF
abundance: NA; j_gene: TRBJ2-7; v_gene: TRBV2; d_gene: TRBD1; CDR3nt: TGTGCCAGCAGTGAGAGGACAGGGGGCTACGAGCAGTACTTC; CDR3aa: CASSERTGGYEQYF
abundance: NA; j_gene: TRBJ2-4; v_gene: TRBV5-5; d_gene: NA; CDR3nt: TGTGCCAGCAGCTTGGCAGCGGGTGCGGACATTCAGTACTTC; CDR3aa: CASSLAAGADIQYF
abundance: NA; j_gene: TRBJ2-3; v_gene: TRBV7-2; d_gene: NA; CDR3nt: TGTGCCAGCAGCCCAGACGGGGGAGCCACAGATACGCAGTATTTT; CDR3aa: CASSPDGGATDTQYF
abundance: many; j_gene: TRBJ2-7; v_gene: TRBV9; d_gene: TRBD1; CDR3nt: TGTGCCAGCAGCGTAGGAGGGACAGGGCAGAACGAGCAGTACTTC; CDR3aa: CASSVGGTGQNEQYF
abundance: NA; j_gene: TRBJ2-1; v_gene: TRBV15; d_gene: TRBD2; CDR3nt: TGTGCCACCAGCCAGCGGGAGGGTGAGCAGTTCTTC; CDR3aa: CATSQREGEQFF
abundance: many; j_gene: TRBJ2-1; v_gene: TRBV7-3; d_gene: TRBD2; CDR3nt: TGTGCCAGCGGACTAGCGGGTGGCAATGAGCAGTTCTTC; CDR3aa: CASGLAGGNEQFF
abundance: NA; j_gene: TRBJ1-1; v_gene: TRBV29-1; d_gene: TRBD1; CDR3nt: TGCAGCGCCCGACAGGGTTTGGCTGGAGCTTTCTTT; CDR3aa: CSARQGLAGAFF
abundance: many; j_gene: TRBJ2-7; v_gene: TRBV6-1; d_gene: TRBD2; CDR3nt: TGTGCCAGCAGTCCAAGCGGGAGGAACTACGAGCAGTACTTC; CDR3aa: CASSPSGRNYEQYF
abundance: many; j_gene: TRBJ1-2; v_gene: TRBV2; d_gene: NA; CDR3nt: TGTGCCAGCAAATCTTATGGCTACACCTTC; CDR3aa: CASKSYGYTF
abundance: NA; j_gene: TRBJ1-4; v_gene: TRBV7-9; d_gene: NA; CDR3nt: TGTGCCAGCAGCCCAGGGGTCCCAGGATATAATGAAAAACTGTTTTTT; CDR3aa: CASSPGVPGYNEKLFF
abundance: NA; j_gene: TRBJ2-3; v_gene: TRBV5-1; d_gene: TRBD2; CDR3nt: TGCGCCAGCGGGAAGCTAGCGGTAGGGGATACGCAGTATTTT; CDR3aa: CASGKLAVGDTQYF
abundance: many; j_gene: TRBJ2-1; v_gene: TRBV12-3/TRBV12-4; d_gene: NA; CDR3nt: TGTGCCAGCAGGCCATCGAACAATGAGCAGTTCTTC; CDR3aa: CASRPSNNEQFF
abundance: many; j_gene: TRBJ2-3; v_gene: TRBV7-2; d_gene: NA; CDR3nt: TGTGCCAGCAGCCTGGGGTGGGGTACCACAGATACGCAGTATTTT; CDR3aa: CASSLGWGTTDTQYF
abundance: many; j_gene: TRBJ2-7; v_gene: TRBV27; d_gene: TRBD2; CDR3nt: TGTGCCAGCAGTTTTTTGGGGGGACTAGCGGGATCAAACTACGAGCAGTACTTC; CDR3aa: CASSFLGGLAGSNYEQYF
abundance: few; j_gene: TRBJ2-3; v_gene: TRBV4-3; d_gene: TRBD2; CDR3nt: TGCGCCAGCAGCCAAGATAAGGCTAGCGGTTACACAGATACGCAGTATTTT; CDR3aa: CASSQDKASGYTDTQYF
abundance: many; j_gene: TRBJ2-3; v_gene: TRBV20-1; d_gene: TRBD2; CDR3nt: TGCAGTGCTAGAGTAGCGGGAACAGATACGCAGTATTTT; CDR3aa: CSARVAGTDTQYF
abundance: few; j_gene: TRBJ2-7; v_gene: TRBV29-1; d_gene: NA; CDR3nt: TGCAGCGTTAGTGGACGGACCTACGAGCAGTACTTC; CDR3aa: CSVSGRTYEQYF
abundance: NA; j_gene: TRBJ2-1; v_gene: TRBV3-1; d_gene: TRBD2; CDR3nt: TGTGCCAGCAGCCAAATCGTGACTAGCGGGGAGGATGAGCAGTTCTTC; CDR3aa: CASSQIVTSGEDEQFF